The 23 T cell receptor beta chains given below trace back to one sample, sequenced in a study of T cell responses to AZD1222 COVID-19 vaccine. Profiling relied on immunoSEQ multiplex PCR, and the TCRdb table lists in-frame clones only, not all of them. The top ten hold more than 2% of the sample, which has approximately 160,000 clones, 88% seen once. The sequencing used peripheral blood, collected on day 0 of AZD1222 vaccination. These receptors all stem from an adult in good health.

The genes are TRBV24-1 and TRBJ2-1, with TRBD2 matching over 7 bases. This CDR3 has 14 amino acids. The ends lost 8 bases at V and 6 bases at J; junction bases unmatched: 9. In germline, CDR1 is KGHDR, CDR2 SFDVKD. CDR3 sequence (DNA): TGTGCCACCAATACGGGGGGTGGAAGCAATGAGCAGTTCTTC. Translation gives CATNTGGGSNEQFF.

This sequence joins TRBV5-1 and TRBJ2-2; TRBD2 matches at 15 bases. The junction had 15 bases not matched to a gene; V was cut back by 3 bases and J by 6 bases. CDR3 size: 20 residues. Germline V gene sequence: CDR1 SGHRS, CDR2 YFSETQ. The CDR3 DNA sequence: TGCGCCAGCAGCTCCGAATACGGACTAGCGGGAGGGCGAAGGCCCGGGGAGCTGTTTTTT. This sequence encodes CASSSEYGLAGGRRPGELFF.

The chain recombines TRBV5-1 with TRBJ2-2; a weak D match, TRBD1 (6 bases). Germline V CDR1 and CDR2: SGHRS, YFSETQ. The CDR3 loop spans 17 amino acids. Trimming left V 3 bases short and J 6 bases short, with 21 bases between. This chain's CDR3 is CASSWMTSGVGAGELFF. For the CDR3, the DNA is TGCGCCAGCAGCTGGATGACTTCAGGGGTGGGGGCCGGGGAGCTGTTTTTT.

The genes are TRBV25-1 and TRBJ2-7, with a weak D call TRBD1 (5 bases). The V end was cut by 3 bases, the J end by 2 bases, with 14 bases between. The germline V gene encodes CDR1 MGHDK and CDR2 SYGVNS. The CDR3 is 15 residues long. The CDR3 loop is CASSEPHKGTYEQYF. The CDR3 bases are TGTGCCAGCAGTGAGCCCCACAAGGGGACCTACGAGCAGTACTTC.

This rearrangement joins TRBV6-5 to TRBJ2-7; the D gene is possibly TRBD1 (6 bases). This CDR3 is built from 11 residues. Germline V CDR1 and CDR2: MNHEY, SVGAGI. V lost 8 bases and J lost 5, with 10 bases in between. This CDR3 is CASRRQDEQYF. Written as DNA, the CDR3 is TGTGCCAGCCGGAGACAGGACGAGCAGTACTTC.

The rearrangement joins TRBV11-2 to TRBJ1-4; D is perhaps TRBD1 (5 bases). There are 16 residues in the CDR3. The V and J ends lost 5 bases and 5 bases respectively, with 18 bases between them. The germline V gene has CDR1 SGHAT and CDR2 FQNNGV. The CDR3 nucleotides read TGTGCCAGCAGCCGCCGCCGGACATTCCAAAATGAAAAACTGTTTTTT. Protein product: CASSRRRTFQNEKLFF.

J is TRBJ2-1 and V is TRBV9; D tentatively fits TRBD1 or TRBD2 (6 bases each). This CDR3 spans 16 amino acids. V lost 4 bases and J lost 8, with 22 bases in between. Germline V gene data show CDR1 as SGDLS and CDR2 as YYNGEE. The CDR3 DNA sequence: TGTGCCAGCAGCCCCCCGTTGGGGAGGAGGGGGGATGAGCAGTTCTTC. It encodes CASSPPLGRRGDEQFF. Supplemented by reference TRBV9 and TRBJ2-1, the full variable domain reads DSGVTQTPKHLITATGQRVTLRCSPRSGDLSVYWYQQSLDQGLQFLIQYYNGEERAKGNILERFSAQQFPDLHSELNLSSLELGDSALYFCASSPPLGRRGDEQFFGPGTRLTVL.

The V call is TRBV19, the J call TRBJ1-1; a weak D match, TRBD1 (5 bases). This CDR3 is built from 15 residues. Germline V gene sequence: CDR1 LNHDA, CDR2 SQIVND (reference sequence). V lost 3 bases, J lost 6 bases, and 17 bases lay in between. The DNA of the CDR3 is TGTGCCAGTAGTATTTCTGGGACCTGGGGGGCTGAAGCTTTCTTT. Amino acids: CASSISGTWGAEAFF. The full variable domain, with the rest looked up from reference TRBV19 and TRBJ1-1, is DGGITQSPKYLFRKEGQNVTLSCEQNLNHDAMYWYRQDPGQGLRLIYYSQIVNDFQKGDIAEGYSVSREKKESFPLTVTSAQKNPTAFYLCASSISGTWGAEAFFGQGTRLTVV.

The CDR3 DNA reads TGTGCCAACAGGGACAGGGCGAGGGATGAGCAGTTCTTC. It encodes CANRDRARDEQFF. This sequence joins TRBV5-4 and TRBJ2-1; 9 bases are a match to TRBD1. There are 13 residues in the CDR3. J gave up 8 bases and V 9 bases, and 9 bases lay outside the gene matches. Germline loops: CDR1 SGHNT, CDR2 YYREEE (reference sequence). The variable domain in full, completed from reference TRBV5-4 and TRBJ2-1, reads ETGVTQSPTHLIKTRGQQVTLRCSSQSGHNTVSWYQQALGQGPQFIFQYYREEENGRGNFPPRFSGLQFPNYSSELNVNALELDDSALYLCANRDRARDEQFFGPGTRLTVL.

Only one count was recorded for this clone. The chain is built from TRBV11-2 and TRBJ2-1; a possible D gene is TRBD2 (6 bases). The V end was cut by 1 base, the J end by 7 bases, with 17 bases between. The length of the CDR3 is 16 residues. Looked up from germline, CDR1 is SGHAT and CDR2 is FQNNGV. The CDR3 DNA is TGTGCCAGCAGCTTAGGTGCAGGGTGGAGGGGTAATGAGCAGTTCTTC. It is translated as CASSLGAGWRGNEQFF.

J is TRBJ1-3 and V is TRBV6-5; no clear D. The CDR3 is made up of 15 amino acids. V dropped 1 base and J dropped 2 bases, with 9 bases sitting between them. CDR1 and CDR2 (germline): MNHEY, SVGAGI. For the CDR3, the DNA is TGTGCCAGCAGTTACTTGGGAAGGACTGGAAACACCATATATTTT. Protein: CASSYLGRTGNTIYF.

The rearrangement uses TRBV27 and TRBJ1-1; no clear D gene. Trimming stripped 4 bases from V and 0 bases from J, with 12 bases between. The CDR3 spans 15 residues. Germline CDR1 is MNHEY and CDR2 is SMNVEV (reference sequence). Here the CDR3 DNA reads TGTGCCAGCAGTTACGGTGTGCCTATGAACACTGAAGCTTTCTTT. This codes for CASSYGVPMNTEAFF.

As DNA, the CDR3 is TGTGCCAGCAGTGAAGTAAGCAGGGGGCGCGGCTACACCTTC. Protein: CASSEVSRGRGYTF. The genes are TRBV6-1 and TRBJ1-2, with 8 positions matching TRBD1. The CDR3 extends over 14 amino acids. V shed 1 base and J 8 bases; nucleotides not matched to a gene: 6. The germline V gene has CDR1 MNHNS and CDR2 SASEGT.

V usage is TRBV19 and J usage is TRBJ2-7, with D tentatively TRBD1 (6 bases). From germline, CDR1 is LNHDA and CDR2 SQIVND (reference sequence). The V end lost 5 bases, the J end lost 1 base, and 12 bases lay between the germline ends. The CDR3 spans 14 residues. CDR3 loop: CASSYRENSYEQYF. DNA for the CDR3: TGTGCCAGTAGTTACAGGGAAAATTCCTACGAGCAGTACTTC. Drawing the rest from reference TRBV19 and TRBJ2-7, the complete variable domain is DGGITQSPKYLFRKEGQNVTLSCEQNLNHDAMYWYRQDPGQGLRLIYYSQIVNDFQKGDIAEGYSVSREKKESFPLTVTSAQKNPTAFYLCASSYRENSYEQYFGPGTRLTVT.

The chain carries TRBV3-1 (or the pseudogene TRBV3-2) and TRBJ2-7; 8 bases fit TRBD1. CDR1 is LGHDT and CDR2 is YNNKEL in the germline V gene (reference sequence). The CDR3 consists of 15 residues. V lost 1 base to trimming and J lost 3 bases; unmatched junction nucleotides: 5. This CDR3 is CASSQVLTGDYEQYF. The CDR3 DNA reads TGTGCCAGCAGCCAAGTTCTGACAGGGGACTACGAGCAGTACTTC.

This clone has just one count. The rearrangement uses TRBV7-9 and TRBJ1-2; no clear D gene. This CDR3 contains 15 residues. V was shortened by 2 bases and J by 0 bases, with 10 bases between the two germline ends. Germline V gives CDR1 SEHNR, CDR2 FQNEAQ (reference sequence). For the CDR3, the DNA is TGTGCCAGCAGCTTAAGTAGGTCAGCTAACTATGGCTACACCTTC. It codes for CASSLSRSANYGYTF.

The chain combines TRBV14 with TRBJ1-2, with D uncertain. Germline V CDR1 and CDR2: SGHDN, FVKESK. The CDR3 has 16 residues. V lost 1 base to trimming and J lost 5 bases, with 17 bases between them. In DNA form, the CDR3 reads TGTGCCAGCAGCCAAGCGCTGCGGGGAGGACGGTATGGCTACACCTTC. Protein: CASSQALRGGRYGYTF.

V and J are TRBV6-5 and TRBJ1-4; perhaps TRBD1 as D (5 bases). V was pared by 6 bases and J by 8 bases, with 10 bases between. CDR1 and CDR2 (germline): MNHEY, SVGAGI. CDR3 length equals 12 residues. In nucleotides, the CDR3 is TGTGCCAGCAGGGGGGGACTGGAAAAACTGTTTTTT. Translation gives CASRGGLEKLFF.

The chain links TRBV27 to TRBJ2-4; 9 bases line up with TRBD2. V lost 5 bases, J lost 11 bases, and 13 bases stayed unmatched. The germline CDR1 and CDR2 sequences are MNHEY and SMNVEV (reference sequence). This CDR3 comprises 15 residues. The DNA of the CDR3 is TGTGCCAGCAGTATACCGGGACTAGCCAAAACATTTCAGTACTTC. Its protein is CASSIPGLAKTFQYF.

The rearrangement uses TRBV27 and TRBJ2-2, with D unresolved. The CDR3 runs 15 residues. V was clipped by 4 bases and J by 9 bases, with 18 bases between them. Per germline, CDR1 MNHEY and CDR2 SMNVEV (reference sequence). The CDR3 nucleotides are TGTGCCAGCAGTTCGGCAGGTGCCGAGCTACGGGAGCTGTTTTTT. As protein: CASSSAGAELRELFF.

V and J are TRBV18 and TRBJ2-2; 8 bases line up with TRBD2. Germline lookup yields CDR1 KGHSH and CDR2 LQKENI. This CDR3 is built from 16 residues. V was clipped by 1 base and J by 5 bases; unmatched bases: 6. CDR3 amino acids: CASSPLPAGETGELFF. The CDR3 DNA follows: TGTGCCAGCTCACCACTGCCAGCGGGAGAAACCGGGGAGCTGTTTTTT.

The chain carries TRBV3-1 (or the pseudogene TRBV3-2) and TRBJ2-1; the match to TRBD2 covers 13 bases. The CDR3 is 13 residues long. CDR1 LGHDT and CDR2 YNNKEL come from the germline V gene (reference sequence). V lost 4 bases, J lost 15 bases, and 6 bases stayed unmatched. The CDR3 region is CASSPGLAGVRFF. CDR3 DNA: TGTGCCAGCAGCCCCGGACTAGCGGGAGTTCGGTTCTTC.

The count of this clone is one. The gene calls are TRBV7-2 and TRBJ2-3; D gene ambiguous. This CDR3 has 17 amino acids. The V and J ends lost 5 bases and 3 bases respectively, with 21 bases between them. Germline V gene sequence: CDR1 SGHTA, CDR2 FQGNSA. The CDR3 reads CASSGSAARSWTDTQYF. In DNA form, the CDR3 reads TGTGCCAGCAGCGGTAGTGCAGCTAGGTCTTGGACAGATACGCAGTATTTT.